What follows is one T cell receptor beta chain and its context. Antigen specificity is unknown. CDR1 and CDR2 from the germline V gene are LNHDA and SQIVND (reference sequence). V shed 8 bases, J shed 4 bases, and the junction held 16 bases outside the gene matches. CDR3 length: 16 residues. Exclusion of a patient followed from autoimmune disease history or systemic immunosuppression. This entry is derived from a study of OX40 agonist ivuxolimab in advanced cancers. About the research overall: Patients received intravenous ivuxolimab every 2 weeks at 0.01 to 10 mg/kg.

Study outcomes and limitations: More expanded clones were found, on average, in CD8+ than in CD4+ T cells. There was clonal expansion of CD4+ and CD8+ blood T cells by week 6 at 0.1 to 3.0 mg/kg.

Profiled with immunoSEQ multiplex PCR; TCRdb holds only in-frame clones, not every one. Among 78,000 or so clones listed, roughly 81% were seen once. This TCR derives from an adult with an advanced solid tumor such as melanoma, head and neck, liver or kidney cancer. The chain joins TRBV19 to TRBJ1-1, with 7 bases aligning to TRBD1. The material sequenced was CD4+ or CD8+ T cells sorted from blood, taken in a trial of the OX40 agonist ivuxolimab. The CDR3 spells CASLSDRSTGSTEAFF. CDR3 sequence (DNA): TGTGCCAGTCTCTCGGACAGGAGCACAGGGAGCACTGAAGCTTTCTTT.